This T cell receptor beta chain was documented in a study of a mutant IDH1 vaccine in newly diagnosed glioma. Study as a whole: Eight vaccinations were given in weeks 1, 3, 5, 7, 11, 15, 19 and 23. With temozolomide cycles, or 4-6 weeks after radiotherapy alone, vaccination was started. Treated patients, about 60% male and approximately 38% female, averaged about 40 years of age.

Concerning this clone: As yet, its antigen is unknown.

Some clones are missing from TCRdb's copy, which holds only in-frame ones; the method was immunoSEQ multiplex PCR. The sample carries 100,000 to 120,000 clones, roughly nine tenths recorded once. Time point indicated: week 11, during vaccination. Each vaccine dose was 300 ug of mutant IDH1 20-mer peptide, with topical imiquimod. Study-wide results and limits: Of the patients, 93.3% had vaccine-induced immune responses.

This specimen was PBMCs, taken from a glioma patient whose treatment included an IDH1 peptide vaccine. This sequence was found in a woman aged 50 to 60 with glioma.

CDR3 sequence reads: CASSFTGEDTQYF. CDR3 DNA sequence: TGTGCCAGCAGCTTCACGGGCGAGGATACGCAGTATTTT. The rearrangement links TRBV5-4 to TRBJ2-3, with D unclear. Germline V gene lookup returns CDR1 SGHNT and CDR2 YYREEE (reference sequence). The CDR3 extends over 13 amino acids. V gave up 2 bases and J gave up 6 bases, with 10 bases separating them. The variable domain in full, completed from reference TRBV5-4 and TRBJ2-3, reads ETGVTQSPTHLIKTRGQQVTLRCSSQSGHNTVSWYQQALGQGPQFIFQYYREEENGRGNFPPRFSGLQFPNYSSELNVNALELDDSALYLCASSFTGEDTQYFGPGTRLTVL.